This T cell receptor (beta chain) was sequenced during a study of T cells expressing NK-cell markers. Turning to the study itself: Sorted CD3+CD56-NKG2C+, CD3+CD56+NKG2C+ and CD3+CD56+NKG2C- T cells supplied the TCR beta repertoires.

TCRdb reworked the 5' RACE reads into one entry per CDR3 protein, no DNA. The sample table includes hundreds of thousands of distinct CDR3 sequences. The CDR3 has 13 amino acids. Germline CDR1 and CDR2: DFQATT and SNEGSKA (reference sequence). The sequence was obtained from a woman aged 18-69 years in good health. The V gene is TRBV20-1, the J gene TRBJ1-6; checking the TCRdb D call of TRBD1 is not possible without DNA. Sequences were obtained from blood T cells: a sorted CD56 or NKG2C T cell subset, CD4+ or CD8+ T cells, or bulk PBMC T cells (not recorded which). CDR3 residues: CSARPDPNSPLHF.